The 32 T cell receptor beta chains reported below all come from one sample, sequenced in a study of human T cells and chemical hapten exposure. Time point of the sample: patch test 2, 6 weeks after DPC sensitization. Indicated treatment: therapeutic diphenylcyclopropenone sensitization with weekly scalp DPC. MiXCR was run by TCRdb on the RACE reads, yielding one entry per CDR3 protein. The sample lists 360,000 or so distinct CDR3 sequences, 6% to 7% occurring once. The sequencing used whole blood, collected in connection with sensitization to the hapten diphenylcyclopropenone (DPC). The receptors here all came from a woman aged 18-29 years with alopecia areata. Some clones in this sample may be carry-over from other donors' samples.

There are many counts of this clonotype. The chain joins TRBV12-3 or TRBV12-4 to TRBJ1-2; TRBD1 is a possible D gene (6 bases). The V gene lost 6 bases and the J gene lost 8 bases, with 22 bases spanning the gap. The CDR3 runs to 15 residues. DNA of the CDR3: TGTGCCAGCAGCCAACAGGGTAATGCCATGCGGGGCTACACCTTC. Protein sequence: CASSQQGNAMRGYTF.

This clonotype occurred many times. This rearrangement joins TRBV29-1 to TRBJ1-2, with D unresolved. CDR3 length equals 12 residues. CDR1 and CDR2 from the germline V gene are SQVTM and ANQGSEA. Trimming left V 6 bases short and J 4 bases short, with 12 bases between. CDR3 sequence reads: CSVRMPAYGYTF. In DNA, the CDR3 is TGCAGCGTCCGCATGCCAGCCTATGGCTACACCTTC.

The V call is TRBV20-1, the J call TRBJ2-7, with D possibly being TRBD2 (5 bases). The ends were cut back, 0 bases at V and 5 bases at J, with 14 bases in the middle. The length of the CDR3 is 14 residues. Germline V gene sequence: CDR1 DFQATT, CDR2 SNEGSKA (reference sequence). The DNA for the CDR3 is TGCAGTGCTAGAGATCCTCGGGGTTCCGACGAGCAGTACTTC. Translating it yields CSARDPRGSDEQYF.

This clonotype was observed a few times. The J gene is TRBJ2-1, the V gene TRBV7-9; D might be TRBD1 (5 bases). The germline V gene has CDR1 SEHNR and CDR2 FQNEAQ (reference sequence). The ends were cut back, 1 base at V and 4 bases at J, with 17 bases in the middle. The CDR3 sequence is 17 residues long. The CDR3 protein is CASSLDLKSDKYNEQFF. CDR3 in DNA: TGTGCCAGCAGCTTAGACCTCAAGTCGGACAAGTACAATGAGCAGTTCTTC.

Many counts were recorded for this clonotype. The chain recombines TRBV6-6 with TRBJ1-5; D remains unclear. The germline gives CDR1 MNHNY, CDR2 SVGAGI (reference sequence). This CDR3 has 15 residues. The V end lost 8 bases, the J end lost 2 bases, and 16 bases lay between the germline ends. The DNA of the CDR3 is TGTGCCAGCCTCAAACAGTCCGGAGGCAATCAGCCCCAGCATTTT. Its translation: CASLKQSGGNQPQHF.

In this sample, this clonotype turned up many times. The chain recombines TRBV12-3 or TRBV12-4 with TRBJ2-6; D is possibly TRBD1 (5 bases). Trimming left V 5 bases short and J 0 bases short, with 14 bases between. The CDR3 loop spans 17 amino acids. The CDR3 spells CASSGAGSVSGANVLTF. The CDR3 DNA is TGTGCCAGCAGTGGGGCAGGGTCTGTCTCTGGGGCCAACGTCCTGACTTTC.

This clonotype has at least ten counts. The chain links TRBV27 to TRBJ2-7; perhaps TRBD1 as D (5 bases). This CDR3 has 12 amino acids. Germline V CDR1 and CDR2: MNHEY, SMNVEV (reference sequence). V gave up 8 bases and J gave up 6 bases, with 14 bases separating them. The CDR3 coding sequence is TGTGCCAGCGGGCGACAGCTTGGCGAGCAGTACTTC. Translating it yields CASGRQLGEQYF.

This clonotype occurred many times. The chain joins TRBV6-2 or TRBV6-3 to TRBJ1-5, with D possibly TRBD1 on 6 matching bases. V lost 3 bases, J lost 9 bases, and 21 bases lay in between. This CDR3 comprises 16 residues. Germline V gives CDR1 MNHEY, CDR2 SVGEGT. CDR3 amino acids: CASSYSMDGGGRPQHF. The CDR3 DNA reads TGTGCCAGCAGTTATTCTATGGACGGGGGCGGGCGGCCCCAGCATTTT.

This clonotype was detected only a few times. V gene TRBV7-2 combines with J gene TRBJ1-5, with TRBD1 identical over 7 bases. The germline V gene has CDR1 SGHTA and CDR2 FQGNSA. The CDR3 has 15 residues. The V and J ends lost 5 bases and 7 bases, in that order; junction bases with no gene match: 11. The CDR3 DNA reads as TGTGCCAGCAGCGGAACAGGGGAGAGACGACAGCCCCAGCATTTT. This codes for CASSGTGERRQPQHF.

This clonotype was counted at least ten times. J is TRBJ2-1 and V is TRBV7-9, with D tentatively TRBD1 (6 bases). V gave up 5 bases and J gave up 5 bases, with 16 bases separating them. CDR1 SEHNR and CDR2 FQNEAQ come from the germline V gene (reference sequence). This CDR3 region has 15 residues. The CDR3 is CASSPPGTTHNEQFF. The CDR3 DNA reads TGTGCCAGCAGCCCCCCCGGGACAACACACAATGAGCAGTTCTTC.

The chain joins TRBV11-2 to TRBJ1-3, with D possibly matching TRBD1 (5 bases). Looked up from germline, CDR1 is SGHAT and CDR2 is FQNNGV. Trimming took off 2 bases at V and 4 bases at J, with 12 bases between the two ends. This CDR3 is 15 amino acids long. CDR3 sequence reads: CASSLRGISGNTIYF. The DNA for the CDR3 is TGTGCCAGCAGCTTAAGGGGAATTTCAGGAAACACCATATATTTT.

There are many counts of this clonotype. The chain uses TRBV5-4 and TRBJ1-1, with D unclear. In germline, CDR1 is SGHNT, CDR2 YYREEE (reference sequence). Trimming took 4 bases from V and 4 from J, leaving 17 bases between them. The CDR3 is 15 amino acids. The CDR3 DNA reads as TGTGCCAGCAGCCCACGATCCATCCGGTCCACTGAAGCTTTCTTT. This codes for CASSPRSIRSTEAFF.

The chain couples TRBV28 to TRBJ2-3, with 7 bases aligning to TRBD1. CDR1 is MDHEN and CDR2 is SYDVKM in the germline V gene. The CDR3 runs 13 residues. Trimming at V came to 5 bases and at J to 11 bases, leaving 10 bases not matched to a gene. As DNA, the CDR3 is TGTGCCAGCAGTACTCGGACAGGAAGTGGGCAGTATTTT. This translates into CASSTRTGSGQYF.

At least ten counts were recorded for this clonotype. The junction departs from the called germline gene at one end, perhaps through a read error. V and J are TRBV12-5 and TRBJ1-1, with D unclear. Germline V CDR1 and CDR2: LGHNT, FRNRAP. This CDR3 has 10 amino acids. The CDR3 DNA reads TGTGCTAGTGGTCTACACGACGCGGACTTT. Protein product: CASGLHDADF.

This clonotype has just a few counts. The gene calls are TRBV18 and TRBJ1-1; D unclear. This CDR3 has 15 residues. Germline loops: CDR1 KGHSH, CDR2 LQKENI. V dropped 3 bases and J dropped 1 base, with 12 bases sitting between them. The DNA for the CDR3 is TGTGCCAGCTCACCGGTCGAGGTTTCGAACACTGAAGCTTTCTTT. This gives the protein CASSPVEVSNTEAFF.

This clonotype has ten or more counts. The chain recombines TRBV7-3 with TRBJ1-1, with D possibly matching TRBD1 (6 bases). Germline-derived CDR1 and CDR2 are SGHTA and FQGTGA. The CDR3 runs to 14 residues. V was cut by 2 bases and J by 3 bases, with 10 bases left in between. The DNA for the CDR3 is TGTGCCAGCAGCTTATACCCAGGGGACACTGAAGCTTTCTTT. This encodes CASSLYPGDTEAFF.

CDR3 sequence reads: CASSFSPGTGFNTEAFF. The DNA of the CDR3 is TGTGCCAGCAGCTTTTCTCCCGGGACAGGGTTCAACACTGAAGCTTTCTTT. The chain has TRBV7-2 and TRBJ1-1; TRBD1 aligns across 9 bases. CDR3 length: 17 amino acids. V dropped 3 bases and J dropped 2; count of bases not matched to a gene: 10. Germline V lookup: CDR1 SGHTA, CDR2 FQGNSA.

The chain has TRBV7-2 and TRBJ2-5; no definite D call. This CDR3 comprises 15 residues. Germline CDR1 and CDR2: SGHTA and FQGNSA. Trimming took 1 base from V and 0 from J, leaving 9 bases between them. The DNA for the CDR3 is TGTGCCAGCAGCTTAGGGTCCAGTCACCAAGAGACCCAGTACTTC. It encodes CASSLGSSHQETQYF.

The sample holds a few counts of this clonotype. The chain combines TRBV7-2 with TRBJ1-5; no clear D gene. V was pared by 2 bases and J by 0 bases, with 8 bases between. This CDR3 comprises 15 residues. In germline, CDR1 is SGHTA, CDR2 FQGNSA. The CDR3 DNA sequence: TGTGCCAGCAGCTTATCCAGCTATAGCAATCAGCCCCAGCATTTT. Encoded protein: CASSLSSYSNQPQHF.

The chain uses TRBV4-3 and TRBJ2-7; D ambiguous. The CDR3 consists of 14 residues. Trimming stripped 4 bases from V and 2 bases from J, with 12 bases between. Germline V gene sequence: CDR1 LGHNA, CDR2 YSLEER. Here the CDR3 reads CASSREVAAYEQYF. CDR3 nucleotide sequence: TGCGCCAGCAGCCGAGAAGTGGCGGCCTACGAGCAGTACTTC.

This clonotype has ten or more counts. The chain links TRBV29-1 to TRBJ1-5; 7 bases match TRBD1. Germline CDR1 is SQVTM and CDR2 is ANQGSEA. The CDR3 is made up of 15 amino acids. V lost 0 bases to trimming and J lost 2 bases; unmatched junction nucleotides: 4. The CDR3 nucleotides are TGCAGCGTTGAAGAAGGAGGGGGCGGCAATCAGCCCCAGCATTTT. This codes for CSVEEGGGGNQPQHF.

This clonotype was detected ten times or more. The gene calls are TRBV5-1 and TRBJ2-3; D may be TRBD2 (5 bases). The CDR3 is 14 residues long. V lost 0 bases and J 7 bases, leaving 12 bases between the germline ends. The germline gives CDR1 SGHRS, CDR2 YFSETQ. In nucleotides, the CDR3 is TGCGCCAGCAGCTTGGAGCCTAGCTCAAATACGCAGTATTTT. Translating gives CASSLEPSSNTQYF.

This clonotype came up a few times. This sequence joins TRBV7-8 and TRBJ2-3, with D unclear. V was clipped by 1 base and J by 4 bases, with 12 bases between them. CDR1 is SGHVS and CDR2 is FQNEAQ in the germline V gene. This CDR3 is 15 amino acids long. The chain's CDR3 is CASSLVLGVADTQYF. In nucleotides, the CDR3 is TGTGCCAGCAGCTTAGTTCTTGGGGTGGCAGATACGCAGTATTTT.

This clonotype appeared a few times. The V gene is TRBV12-3 or TRBV12-4, the J gene TRBJ1-1; D uncertain. The CDR3 is made up of 14 amino acids. V was clipped by 6 bases and J by 1 base, with 12 bases between them. The CDR3 DNA reads as TGTGCCAGCAGCCCCGCGGAGTCGAACACTGAAGCTTTCTTT. This sequence encodes CASSPAESNTEAFF.

This clonotype was counted many times. This chain uses TRBV4-1 with TRBJ2-7, with 9 bases fitting TRBD1. The CDR3 length is 17 residues. Trimming took 0 bases from V and 5 from J; bases not matched to a gene: 11. Germline values: CDR1 MGHRA, CDR2 YSYEKL. The CDR3 DNA reads as TGCGCCAGCAGCCAAGATATCTACCGGACAGGGGACCACGAGCAGTACTTC. Translation: CASSQDIYRTGDHEQYF.

This clonotype was recorded many times. The chain is built from TRBV7-2 and TRBJ1-4, with D possibly TRBD1 on 6 matching bases. Trimming cost V 4 bases and J 12 bases, with 15 bases left between them. Germline CDR1 is SGHTA and CDR2 is FQGNSA. This CDR3 has 13 amino acids. The CDR3 DNA sequence: TGTGCCAGCAGCTCGAGAGACAGGTTGGAACTGTTTTTT. Translation: CASSSRDRLELFF.

The sample holds a few counts of this clonotype. The genes are TRBV6-5 and TRBJ2-3; TRBD2 matches 9 bases. Germline values: CDR1 MNHEY, CDR2 SVGAGI. J gave up 6 bases and V 0 bases, and 4 bases lay outside the gene matches. This CDR3 has 15 residues. The CDR3 DNA reads as TGTGCCAGCAGTTACTCGAGCGGGGGGAGGGATACGCAGTATTTT. Translated, it gives CASSYSSGGRDTQYF.

This clonotype came up a few times. The rearrangement joins TRBV5-1 to TRBJ2-5, with D maybe TRBD1 (5 bases). The CDR3 has 15 residues. V lost 0 bases to trimming and J lost 5 bases, with 14 bases between them. CDR1 SGHRS and CDR2 YFSETQ come from the germline V gene. The CDR3 is CASSLGGGSEETQYF. The CDR3 nucleotides read TGCGCCAGCAGCTTGGGGGGCGGCTCGGAGGAGACCCAGTACTTC.

This clonotype was observed a handful of times. The V call is TRBV5-1, the J call TRBJ2-3; D is possibly TRBD1 or TRBD2 (5 bases each). The V and J ends lost 4 bases and 6 bases respectively, with 9 bases between them. The germline V gene encodes CDR1 SGHRS and CDR2 YFSETQ. The CDR3 length is 12 residues. The CDR3 region is CASSRWGDTQYF. For the CDR3, the DNA is TGCGCCAGCAGCCGTTGGGGGGATACGCAGTATTTT. The whole variable domain, filled in from reference TRBV5-1 and TRBJ2-3, reads KAGVTQTPRYLIKTRGQQVTLSCSPISGHRSVSWYQQTPGQGLQFLFEYFSETQRNKGNFPGRFSGRQFSNSRSEMNVSTLELGDSALYLCASSRWGDTQYFGPGTRLTVL.

The J gene is TRBJ2-1, the V gene TRBV6-4, with TRBD2 identical over 9 bases. This CDR3 spans 15 amino acids. The germline V gene encodes CDR1 MRHNA and CDR2 SNTAGT. V was pared by 0 bases and J by 8 bases, with 5 bases of the junction left unmatched. For the CDR3, the DNA is TGTGCCAGCAGTGACTCGGCGGGGGGGCACGATGAGCAGTTCTTC. Its translation: CASSDSAGGHDEQFF.

A few counts support this clonotype. This chain links TRBV12-3 or TRBV12-4 with TRBJ1-6; D ambiguous. Trimming shortened V by 5 bases and J by 1 base, and 12 bases separated the two germline ends. The CDR3 runs 16 residues. The CDR3 nucleotides read TGTGCCAGCAGTCTCGAAATGGGGTCCTATAATTCACCCCTCCACTTT. It codes for CASSLEMGSYNSPLHF.

This clonotype has a count of ten or more. V and J are TRBV4-3 and TRBJ1-2; no clear D gene. The V end was cut by 0 bases, the J end by 5 bases, with 13 bases between. This CDR3 region has 15 residues. Germline V gene sequence: CDR1 LGHNA, CDR2 YSLEER. CDR3 sequence reads: CASSQDPRPFYGYTF. The CDR3 DNA sequence: TGCGCCAGCAGCCAAGATCCACGGCCGTTTTATGGCTACACCTTC.